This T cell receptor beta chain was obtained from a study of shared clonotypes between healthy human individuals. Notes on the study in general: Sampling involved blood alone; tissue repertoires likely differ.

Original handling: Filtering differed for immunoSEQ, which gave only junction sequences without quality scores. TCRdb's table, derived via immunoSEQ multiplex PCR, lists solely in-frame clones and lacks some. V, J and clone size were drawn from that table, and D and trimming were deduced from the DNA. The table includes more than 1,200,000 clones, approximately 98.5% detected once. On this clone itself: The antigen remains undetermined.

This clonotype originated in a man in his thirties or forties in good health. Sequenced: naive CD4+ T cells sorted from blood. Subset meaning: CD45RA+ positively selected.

CDR3 protein: CASSLRTSGSLGTDTQYF. In DNA form, the CDR3 reads TGTGCCAGCAGCCTTCGGACTAGCGGGTCTCTTGGCACAGATACGCAGTATTTT. J is TRBJ2-3 and V is TRBV9; 11 bases line up with TRBD2. The V gene end was trimmed by 4 bases and the J gene end by 1 base; junction bases not matched to a gene: 11. Germline CDR1 SGDLS, CDR2 YYNGEE. The CDR3 has 18 amino acids.